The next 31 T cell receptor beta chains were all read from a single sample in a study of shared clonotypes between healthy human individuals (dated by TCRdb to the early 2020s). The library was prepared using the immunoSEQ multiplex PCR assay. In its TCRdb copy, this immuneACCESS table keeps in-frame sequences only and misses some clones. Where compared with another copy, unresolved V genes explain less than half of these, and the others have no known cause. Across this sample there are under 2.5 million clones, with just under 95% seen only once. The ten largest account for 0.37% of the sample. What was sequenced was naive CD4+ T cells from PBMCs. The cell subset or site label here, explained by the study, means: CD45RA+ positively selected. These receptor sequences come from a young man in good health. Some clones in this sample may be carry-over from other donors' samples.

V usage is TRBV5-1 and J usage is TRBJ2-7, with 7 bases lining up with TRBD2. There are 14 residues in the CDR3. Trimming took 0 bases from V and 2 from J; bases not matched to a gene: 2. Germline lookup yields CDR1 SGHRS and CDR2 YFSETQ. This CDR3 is CASSLERGTYEQYF. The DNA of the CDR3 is TGCGCCAGCAGCTTGGAGCGGGGAACCTACGAGCAGTACTTC.

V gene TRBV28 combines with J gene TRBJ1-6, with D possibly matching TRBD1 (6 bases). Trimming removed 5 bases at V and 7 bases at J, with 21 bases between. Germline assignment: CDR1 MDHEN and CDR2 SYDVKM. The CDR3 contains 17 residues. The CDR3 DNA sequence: TGTGCCAGCAGTAATCTCAAGCAGGGGACACCAAATTCACCCCTCCACTTT. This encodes CASSNLKQGTPNSPLHF.

CDR3 nucleotide sequence: TGTGCCAGCAGCCGGGACAGACCGAACACCGGGGAGCTGTTTTTT. Residues: CASSRDRPNTGELFF. The chain recombines TRBV5-4 with TRBJ2-2; TRBD1 aligns across 7 bases. CDR1 and CDR2 (germline): SGHNT, YYREEE (reference sequence). The length of the CDR3 is 15 residues. The ends lost 4 bases at V and 0 bases at J; junction bases unmatched: 3. The full variable domain, rest sourced from reference TRBV5-4 and TRBJ2-2, is ETGVTQSPTHLIKTRGQQVTLRCSSQSGHNTVSWYQQALGQGPQFIFQYYREEENGRGNFPPRFSGLQFPNYSSELNVNALELDDSALYLCASSRDRPNTGELFFGEGSRLTVL.

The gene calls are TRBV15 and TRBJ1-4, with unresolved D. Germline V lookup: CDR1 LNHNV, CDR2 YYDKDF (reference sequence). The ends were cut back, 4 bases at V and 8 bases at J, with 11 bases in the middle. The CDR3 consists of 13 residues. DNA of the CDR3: TGTGCCACCAGCACCGACTCGGGGGAAAAACTGTTTTTT. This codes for CATSTDSGEKLFF.

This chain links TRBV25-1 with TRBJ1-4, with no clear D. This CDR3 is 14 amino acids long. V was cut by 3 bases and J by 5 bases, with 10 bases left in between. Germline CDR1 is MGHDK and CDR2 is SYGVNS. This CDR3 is CASSDPSGNEKLFF. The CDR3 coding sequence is TGTGCCAGCAGTGACCCCTCGGGGAATGAAAAACTGTTTTTT.

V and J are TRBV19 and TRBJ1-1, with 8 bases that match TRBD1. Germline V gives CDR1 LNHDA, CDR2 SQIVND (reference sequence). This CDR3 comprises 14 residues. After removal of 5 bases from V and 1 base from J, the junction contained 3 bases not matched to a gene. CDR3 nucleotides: TGTGCCAGTAGTGGACAGGGTCCGAACACTGAAGCTTTCTTT. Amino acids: CASSGQGPNTEAFF.

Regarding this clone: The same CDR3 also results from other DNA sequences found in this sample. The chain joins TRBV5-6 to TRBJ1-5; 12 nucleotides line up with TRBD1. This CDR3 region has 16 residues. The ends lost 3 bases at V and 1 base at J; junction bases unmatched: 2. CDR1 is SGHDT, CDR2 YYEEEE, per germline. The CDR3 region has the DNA TGTGCCAGCAGCTCCGGGACAGGGGGCAGCAATCAGCCCCAGCATTTT. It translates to CASSSGTGGSNQPQHF. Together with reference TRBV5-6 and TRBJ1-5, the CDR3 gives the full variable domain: DAGVTQSPTHLIKTRGQQVTLRCSPKSGHDTVSWYQQALGQGPQFIFQYYEEEERQRGNFPDRFSGHQFPNYSSELNVNALLLGDSALYLCASSSGTGGSNQPQHFGDGTRLSIL.

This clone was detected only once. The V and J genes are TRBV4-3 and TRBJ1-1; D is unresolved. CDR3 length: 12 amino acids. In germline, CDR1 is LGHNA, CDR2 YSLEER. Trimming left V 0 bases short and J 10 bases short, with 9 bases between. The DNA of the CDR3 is TGCGCCAGCAGCCAAGACGGGTTCGGAGCTTTCTTT. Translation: CASSQDGFGAFF.

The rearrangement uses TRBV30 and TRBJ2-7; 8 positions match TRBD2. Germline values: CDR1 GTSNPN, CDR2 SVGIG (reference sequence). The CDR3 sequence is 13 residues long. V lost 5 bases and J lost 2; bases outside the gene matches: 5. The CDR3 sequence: CAWGRGGPYEQYF. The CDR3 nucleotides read TGTGCCTGGGGTCGGGGGGGACCCTACGAGCAGTACTTC.

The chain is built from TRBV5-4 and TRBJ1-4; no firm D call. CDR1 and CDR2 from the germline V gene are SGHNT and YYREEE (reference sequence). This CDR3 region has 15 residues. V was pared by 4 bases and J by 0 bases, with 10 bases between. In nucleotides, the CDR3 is TGTGCCAGCAGCACCGTAGGAGCAACTAATGAAAAACTGTTTTTT. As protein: CASSTVGATNEKLFF.

The CDR3 DNA follows: TGTGCCAGCAGCCCCGCCGGGACTAGGGCCAGGGGGGAGCTGTTTTTT. As protein: CASSPAGTRARGELFF. The chain joins TRBV9 to TRBJ2-2, with 8 bases lining up with TRBD2. The CDR3 runs 16 residues. From germline, CDR1 is SGDLS and CDR2 YYNGEE. V gave up 4 bases and J gave up 8 bases; unmatched junction bases: 13.

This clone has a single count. The CDR3 DNA follows: TGTGCCAGCAGTGGTGGCGGGGTTCCAGGAGTCACTGAAGCTTTCTTT. The encoded protein is CASSGGGVPGVTEAFF. The rearrangement uses TRBV2 and TRBJ1-1; D is unclear. In germline, CDR1 is SNHLY, CDR2 FYNNEI. V dropped 4 bases and J dropped 4 bases, with 19 bases sitting between them. This CDR3 spans 16 amino acids. The full variable domain, with the rest looked up from reference TRBV2 and TRBJ1-1, is EPEVTQTPSHQVTQMGQEVILRCVPISNHLYFYWYRQILGQKVEFLVSFYNNEISEKSEIFDDQFSVERPDGSNFTLKIRSTKLEDSAMYFCASSGGGVPGVTEAFFGQGTRLTVV.

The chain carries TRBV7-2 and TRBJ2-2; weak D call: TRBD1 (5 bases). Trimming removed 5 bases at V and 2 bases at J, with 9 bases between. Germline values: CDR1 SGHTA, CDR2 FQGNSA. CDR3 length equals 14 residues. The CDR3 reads CASSRTGNTGELFF. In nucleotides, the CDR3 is TGTGCCAGCAGCCGAACAGGAAACACCGGGGAGCTGTTTTTT.

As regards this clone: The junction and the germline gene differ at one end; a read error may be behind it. The CDR3 reads CASREGQIPTMEQFF. DNA for the CDR3: TGTGCCAGCAGGGAAGGACAGATTCCAACAATGGAGCAGTTCTTC. The chain joins TRBV6-1 to TRBJ2-1; tentatively, D is TRBD1 (6 bases). In germline, CDR1 is MNHNS, CDR2 SASEGT. CDR3 length: 15 residues.

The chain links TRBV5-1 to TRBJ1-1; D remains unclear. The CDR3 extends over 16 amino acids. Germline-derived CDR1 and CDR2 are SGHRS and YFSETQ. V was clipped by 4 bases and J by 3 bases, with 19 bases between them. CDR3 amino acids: CASSIQIDAAYTEAFF. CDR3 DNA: TGCGCCAGCAGCATACAAATTGACGCGGCGTACACTGAAGCTTTCTTT.

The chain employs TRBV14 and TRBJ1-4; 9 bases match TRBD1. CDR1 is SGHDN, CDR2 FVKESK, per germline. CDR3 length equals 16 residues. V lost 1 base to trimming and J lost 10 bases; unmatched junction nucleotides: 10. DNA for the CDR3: TGTGCCAGCAGCCAAGCGGGACAGGGTACCCCTGGAAAACTGTTTTTT. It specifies CASSQAGQGTPGKLFF.

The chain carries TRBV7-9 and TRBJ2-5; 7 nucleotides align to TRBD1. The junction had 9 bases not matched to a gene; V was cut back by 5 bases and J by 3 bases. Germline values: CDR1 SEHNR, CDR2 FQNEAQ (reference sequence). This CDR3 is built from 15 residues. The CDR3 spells CASSRPIGTEETQYF. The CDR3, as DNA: TGTGCCAGCAGCCGACCCATTGGGACAGAAGAGACCCAGTACTTC.

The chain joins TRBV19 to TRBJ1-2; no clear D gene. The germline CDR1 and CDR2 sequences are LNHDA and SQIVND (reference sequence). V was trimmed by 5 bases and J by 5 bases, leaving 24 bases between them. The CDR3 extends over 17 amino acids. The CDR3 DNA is TGTGCCAGTAGTGGATCGGCAGCACAAAGTTTTGAATATGGCTACACCTTC. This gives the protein CASSGSAAQSFEYGYTF.

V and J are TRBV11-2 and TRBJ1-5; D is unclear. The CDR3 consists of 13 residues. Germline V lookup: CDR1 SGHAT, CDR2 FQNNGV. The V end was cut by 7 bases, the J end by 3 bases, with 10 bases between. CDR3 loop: CASTNSLNQPQHF. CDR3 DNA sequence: TGTGCCAGCACCAACAGTCTCAATCAGCCCCAGCATTTT.

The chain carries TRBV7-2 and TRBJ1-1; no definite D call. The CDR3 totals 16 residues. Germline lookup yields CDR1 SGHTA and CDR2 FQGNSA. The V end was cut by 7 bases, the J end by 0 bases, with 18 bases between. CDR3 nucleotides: TGTGCCAGCATACCCTCTGATGGGAGGATGAACACTGAAGCTTTCTTT. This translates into CASIPSDGRMNTEAFF.

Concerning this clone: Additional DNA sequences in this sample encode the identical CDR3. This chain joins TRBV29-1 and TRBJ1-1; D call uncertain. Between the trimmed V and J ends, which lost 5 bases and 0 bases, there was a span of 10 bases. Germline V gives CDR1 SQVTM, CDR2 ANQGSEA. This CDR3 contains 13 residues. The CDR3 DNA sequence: TGCAGCGTTTCGGGTTTAATGAACACTGAAGCTTTCTTT. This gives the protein CSVSGLMNTEAFF.

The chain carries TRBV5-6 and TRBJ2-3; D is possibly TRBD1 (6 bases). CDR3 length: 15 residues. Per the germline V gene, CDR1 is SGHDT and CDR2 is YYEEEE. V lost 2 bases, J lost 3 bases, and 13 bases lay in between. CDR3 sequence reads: CASSFRRTDTDTQYF. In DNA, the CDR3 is TGTGCCAGCAGCTTTAGGCGGACAGATACAGATACGCAGTATTTT. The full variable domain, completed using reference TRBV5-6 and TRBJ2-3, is DAGVTQSPTHLIKTRGQQVTLRCSPKSGHDTVSWYQQALGQGPQFIFQYYEEEERQRGNFPDRFSGHQFPNYSSELNVNALLLGDSALYLCASSFRRTDTDTQYFGPGTRLTVL.

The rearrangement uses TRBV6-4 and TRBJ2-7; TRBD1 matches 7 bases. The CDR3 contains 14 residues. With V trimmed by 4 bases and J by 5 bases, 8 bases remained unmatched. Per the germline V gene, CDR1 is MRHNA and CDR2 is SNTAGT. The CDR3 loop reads CASSAVNRGDEQYF. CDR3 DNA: TGTGCCAGCAGTGCTGTCAACAGGGGAGACGAGCAGTACTTC.

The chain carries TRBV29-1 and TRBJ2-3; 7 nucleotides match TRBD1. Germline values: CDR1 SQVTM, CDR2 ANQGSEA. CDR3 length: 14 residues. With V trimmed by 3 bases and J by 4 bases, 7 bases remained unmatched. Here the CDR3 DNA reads TGCAGCGTTGAGGGACAGTGGGCCGCAGATACGCAGTATTTT. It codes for CSVEGQWAADTQYF.

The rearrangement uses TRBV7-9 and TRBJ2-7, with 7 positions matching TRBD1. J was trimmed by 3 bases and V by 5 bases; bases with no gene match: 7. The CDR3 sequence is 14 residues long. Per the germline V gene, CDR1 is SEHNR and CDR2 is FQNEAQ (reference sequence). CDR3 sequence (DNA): TGTGCCAGCAGCCCCCAGGGGGATATCTACGAGCAGTACTTC. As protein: CASSPQGDIYEQYF.

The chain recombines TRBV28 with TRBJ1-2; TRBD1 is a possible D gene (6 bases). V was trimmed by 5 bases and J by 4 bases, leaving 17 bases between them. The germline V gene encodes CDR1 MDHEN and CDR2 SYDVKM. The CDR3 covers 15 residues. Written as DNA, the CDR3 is TGTGCCAGCAGTCCCAACAGGGCCATAGGCTATGGCTACACCTTC. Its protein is CASSPNRAIGYGYTF.

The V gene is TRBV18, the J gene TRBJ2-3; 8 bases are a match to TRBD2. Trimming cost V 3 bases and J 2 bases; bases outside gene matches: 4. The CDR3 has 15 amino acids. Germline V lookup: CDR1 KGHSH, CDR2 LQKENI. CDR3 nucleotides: TGTGCCAGCTCACCCACTAGCGGTCCCACAGATACGCAGTATTTT. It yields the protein CASSPTSGPTDTQYF.

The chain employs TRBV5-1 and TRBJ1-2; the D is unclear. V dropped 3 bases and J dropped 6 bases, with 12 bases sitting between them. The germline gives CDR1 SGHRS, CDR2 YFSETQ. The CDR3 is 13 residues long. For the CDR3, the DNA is TGCGCCAGCAGCTCTGGGGTTATTGATGGCTACACCTTC. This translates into CASSSGVIDGYTF.

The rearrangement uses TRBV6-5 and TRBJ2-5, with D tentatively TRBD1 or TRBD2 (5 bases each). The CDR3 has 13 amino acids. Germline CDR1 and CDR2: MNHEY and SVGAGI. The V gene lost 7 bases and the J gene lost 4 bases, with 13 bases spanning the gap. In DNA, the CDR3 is TGTGCCAGCACCCCACCCGGGACAGAGACCCAGTACTTC. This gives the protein CASTPPGTETQYF.

CDR3 DNA sequence: TGTGCCACCAGCAGAGATCGGGGGGCCGGTTACAATGAGCAGTTCTTC. This codes for CATSRDRGAGYNEQFF. This chain uses TRBV15 with TRBJ2-1; possible D gene TRBD2, 7 bases. V shed 0 bases and J shed 4 bases, with 13 bases lying between them. Germline CDR1 LNHNV, CDR2 YYDKDF (reference sequence). The CDR3 is made up of 16 amino acids.

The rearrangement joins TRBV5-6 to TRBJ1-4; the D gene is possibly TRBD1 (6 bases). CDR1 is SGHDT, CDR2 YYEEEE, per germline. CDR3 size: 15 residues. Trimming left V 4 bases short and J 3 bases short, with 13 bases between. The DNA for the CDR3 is TGTGCCAGCAGCGGGTGGACAGACCCTAATGAAAAACTGTTTTTT. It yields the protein CASSGWTDPNEKLFF.